Shown below are 17 T cell receptor beta chains from a single sample sequenced in a study of sequential checkpoint blockade in melanoma. Stated treatment: randomized to nivolumab then ipilimumab (arm A) or the reverse (arm B). Clones were read by immunoSEQ multiplex PCR, and TCRdb kept only the in-frame ones, dropping some. This table has under 20,000 clones, approximately 73% appearing once. The sequences come from CD8+ T cells sorted from blood (inferred from file names), collected from a patient given nivolumab and ipilimumab in sequence. The source of these receptors is a human donor with melanoma.

CDR3 sequence reads: CASSSGRGLYEQYF. CDR3 bases: TGTGCCAGCAGTTCTGGGCGGGGGCTTTACGAGCAGTACTTC. The rearrangement uses TRBV28 and TRBJ2-7; D possibly corresponds to TRBD2 (7 bases). This CDR3 contains 14 residues. Trimming shortened V by 4 bases and J by 4 bases, and 14 bases separated the two germline ends. The germline gives CDR1 MDHEN, CDR2 SYDVKM.

This clone was found a few times. This chain uses TRBV27 with TRBJ1-1; D ambiguous. The ends were cut back, 2 bases at V and 0 bases at J, with 10 bases in the middle. CDR3 length equals 15 residues. Germline assignment: CDR1 MNHEY and CDR2 SMNVEV (reference sequence). The CDR3 coding sequence is TGTGCCAGCAGTTTACGGGTCCCAATGAACACTGAAGCTTTCTTT. This sequence encodes CASSLRVPMNTEAFF.

The chain uses TRBV6-5 and TRBJ2-5; 11 bases agree with TRBD2. The tail of the sequence fits TRBJ2-7 better, so the J call may be wrong. Germline lookup yields CDR1 MNHEY and CDR2 SVGAGI. This CDR3 comprises 14 residues. The CDR3: CASSSGLAGYEQYF. The DNA of the CDR3 is TGTGCCAGCAGTTCAGGACTAGCGGGCTACGAGCAGTACTTC.

This sequence joins TRBV9 and TRBJ2-1; maybe TRBD2 (7 bases). The CDR3 loop spans 14 amino acids. Trimming stripped 0 bases from V and 10 bases from J, with 14 bases between. Germline values: CDR1 SGDLS, CDR2 YYNGEE. The CDR3 region has the DNA TGTGCCAGCAGCGTAGGGGGGGGCCGTGGAGAGCAGTTCTTC. It translates to CASSVGGGRGEQFF. Complete variable domain (other parts from reference TRBV9 and TRBJ2-1): DSGVTQTPKHLITATGQRVTLRCSPRSGDLSVYWYQQSLDQGLQFLIQYYNGEERAKGNILERFSAQQFPDLHSELNLSSLELGDSALYFCASSVGGGRGEQFFGPGTRLTVL.

The chain joins TRBV7-2 to TRBJ1-2, with D maybe TRBD1 (5 bases). Trimming left V 1 base short and J 13 bases short, with 13 bases between. Germline-derived CDR1 and CDR2 are SGHTA and FQGNSA. The CDR3 has 12 residues. CDR3 sequence reads: CASSLVTASSTF. For the CDR3, the DNA is TGTGCCAGCAGCTTAGTGACAGCTAGTAGCACCTTC.

The chain employs TRBV5-6 and TRBJ1-2, with D unresolved. This CDR3 is 16 amino acids long. Germline V lookup: CDR1 SGHDT, CDR2 YYEEEE. The V end was cut by 0 bases, the J end by 4 bases, with 16 bases between. The DNA of the CDR3 is TGTGCCAGCAGCTTGGTCCCTACAGCTATGGGCTATGGCTACACCTTC. Its protein is CASSLVPTAMGYGYTF.

This chain connects TRBV30 to TRBJ2-6, with 7 bases aligning to TRBD1. The CDR3 runs 14 residues. V shed 2 bases, J shed 4 bases, and the junction held 2 bases outside the gene matches. Germline V CDR1 and CDR2: GTSNPN, SVGIG (reference sequence). The CDR3 DNA is TGTGCCTGGAGTACAGGGGCCGGGGCCAACGTCCTGACTTTC. This gives the protein CAWSTGAGANVLTF. Based on the CDR3 plus reference TRBV30 and TRBJ2-6, the full variable domain is SQTIHQWPATLVQPVGSPLSLECTVEGTSNPNLYWYRQAAGRGLQLLFYSVGIGQISSEVPQNLSASRPQDRQFILSSKKLLLSDSGFYLCAWSTGAGANVLTFGAGSRLTVL.

This sequence joins TRBV4-3 and TRBJ2-7, with a tentative D call TRBD1 (5 bases). V gave up 0 bases and J gave up 3 bases, with 12 bases separating them. Germline lookup yields CDR1 LGHNA and CDR2 YSLEER. CDR3 length equals 15 residues. CDR3 protein: CASSQDPWTNYEQYF. The CDR3, as DNA: TGCGCCAGCAGCCAAGACCCCTGGACAAACTACGAGCAGTACTTC.

Comments on this clone: One end of the junction is discordant with germline, which a read error may explain. V is TRBV7-6 and J is TRBJ1-2, with a possible D match to TRBD1 (5 bases). Germline V gives CDR1 SGHVS, CDR2 FNYEAQ. This CDR3 has 16 residues. The CDR3 loop reads CASSLAVGQGDYGYTF. Here the CDR3 DNA reads TGTGCCAGCAGCCTAGCGGTGGGTCAGGGCGACTATGGCTACACCTTC.

The chain has TRBV9 and TRBJ2-5; 9 bases line up with TRBD1. The J call may not be correct, given that the DNA end is closer to TRBJ2-7. The CDR3 is 15 residues long. The germline V gene has CDR1 SGDLS and CDR2 YYNGEE. CDR3 loop: CASTPGDRVYNEQYF. Written as DNA, the CDR3 is TGTGCCAGCACCCCCGGGGACAGGGTGTATAACGAGCAGTACTTC.

J is TRBJ2-7 and V is TRBV7-9; perhaps TRBD2 as D (6 bases). V shed 2 bases and J shed 6 bases, with 8 bases lying between them. The CDR3 extends over 12 amino acids. Germline V lookup: CDR1 SEHNR, CDR2 FQNEAQ (reference sequence). CDR3 residues: CASSLSGAEQYF. CDR3 sequence (DNA): TGTGCCAGCAGCTTATCGGGAGCCGAGCAGTACTTC.

The chain joins TRBV2 to TRBJ2-7; the D gene is possibly TRBD1 (5 bases). The CDR3 contains 17 residues. With 4 bases removed from V and 0 bases from J, the gap between germline ends came to 19 bases. Germline V gives CDR1 SNHLY, CDR2 FYNNEI. The CDR3 here is CASSALFSTASSYEQYF. In DNA form, the CDR3 reads TGTGCCAGCAGTGCCCTTTTTTCGACAGCGAGCTCCTACGAGCAGTACTTC.

V is TRBV28 and J is TRBJ2-1, with 10 nucleotides matching TRBD2. Germline lookup yields CDR1 MDHEN and CDR2 SYDVKM. The CDR3 totals 16 residues. V gave up 4 bases and J gave up 4 bases; unmatched junction bases: 7. CDR3 in DNA: TGTGCCAGCAGTTCATGGACTAGCGGAGGGTACAATGAGCAGTTCTTC. The encoded protein is CASSSWTSGGYNEQFF. Full variable domain (rest looked up from reference TRBV28 and TRBJ2-1): DVKVTQSSRYLVKRTGEKVFLECVQDMDHENMFWYRQDPGLGLRLIYFSYDVKMKEKGDIPEGYSVSREKKERFSLILESASTNQTSMYLCASSSWTSGGYNEQFFGPGTRLTVL.

The genes are TRBV30 and TRBJ1-1; possibly TRBD1 for D (6 bases). The germline CDR1 and CDR2 sequences are GTSNPN and SVGIG (reference sequence). Trimming removed 2 bases from V and 4 bases from J, with 14 bases in between. This CDR3 is 14 amino acids long. CDR3 coding DNA: TGTGCCTGGAGTCAGGGGCTCTGGGGCACTGAAGCTTTCTTT. It codes for CAWSQGLWGTEAFF.

In its sample, this clone was seen once. V usage is TRBV23-1 and J usage is TRBJ1-1, with no clear D. TRBV23-1 is known as an ORF, though its function is uncertain. The CDR3 has 14 amino acids. V lost 5 bases and J lost 1, with 11 bases in between. The CDR3 nucleotides read TGCGCCAGCAGTGATTTGACACGGAACACTGAAGCTTTCTTT. Its protein is CASSDLTRNTEAFF.

The rearrangement uses TRBV7-3 and TRBJ1-2; D is possibly TRBD1 (5 bases). Trimming took 2 bases from V and 2 from J, leaving 15 bases between them. CDR3 length: 16 residues. Germline V gives CDR1 SGHTA, CDR2 FQGTGA. CDR3 amino acids: CASSLYAGGKNYGYTF. CDR3 coding DNA: TGTGCCAGCAGCTTATATGCCGGGGGGAAAAACTATGGCTACACCTTC.

This chain uses TRBV27 with TRBJ1-5, with 9 bases that match TRBD1. In germline, CDR1 is MNHEY, CDR2 SMNVEV (reference sequence). The CDR3 consists of 15 residues. The J segment lost 6 bases and the V segment lost 2 bases, leaving 5 bases of the junction unmatched. CDR3 amino acids: CASSLGQGYRQPQHF. The CDR3 nucleotides read TGTGCCAGCAGTTTAGGACAGGGGTACCGTCAGCCCCAGCATTTT.